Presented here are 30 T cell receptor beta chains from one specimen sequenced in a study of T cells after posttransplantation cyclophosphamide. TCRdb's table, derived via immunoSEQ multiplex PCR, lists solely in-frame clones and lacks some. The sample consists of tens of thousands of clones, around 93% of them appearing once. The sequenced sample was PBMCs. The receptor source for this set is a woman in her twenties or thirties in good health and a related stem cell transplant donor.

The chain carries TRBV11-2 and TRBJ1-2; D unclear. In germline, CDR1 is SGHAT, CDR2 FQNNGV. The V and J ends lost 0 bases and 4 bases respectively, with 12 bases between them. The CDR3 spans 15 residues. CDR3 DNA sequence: TGTGCCAGCAGCTTAGACAGAACCGAGGGCTATGGCTACACCTTC. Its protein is CASSLDRTEGYGYTF.

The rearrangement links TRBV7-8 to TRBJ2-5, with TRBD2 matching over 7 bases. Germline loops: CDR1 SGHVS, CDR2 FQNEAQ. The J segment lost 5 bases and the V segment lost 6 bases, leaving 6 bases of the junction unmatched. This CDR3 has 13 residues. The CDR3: CASSPRLAETQYF. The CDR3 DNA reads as TGTGCCAGCAGTCCACGACTAGCTGAGACCCAGTACTTC. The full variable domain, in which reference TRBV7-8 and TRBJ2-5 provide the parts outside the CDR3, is GAGVSQSPRYKVAKRGQDVALRCDPISGHVSLFWYQQALGQGPEFLTYFQNEAQLDKSGLPSDRFFAERPEGSVSTLKIQRTQQEDSAVYLCASSPRLAETQYFGPGTRLLVL.

Here the CDR3 reads CASSLTRSYEQYF. CDR3 DNA sequence: TGTGCCAGCAGCTTAACCCGATCCTACGAGCAGTACTTC. The chain combines TRBV13 with TRBJ2-7, with D unresolved. CDR1 is PRHDT and CDR2 is FYEKMQ in the germline V gene (reference sequence). The CDR3 runs to 13 residues. The V and J ends lost 2 bases and 1 base respectively, with 6 bases between them.

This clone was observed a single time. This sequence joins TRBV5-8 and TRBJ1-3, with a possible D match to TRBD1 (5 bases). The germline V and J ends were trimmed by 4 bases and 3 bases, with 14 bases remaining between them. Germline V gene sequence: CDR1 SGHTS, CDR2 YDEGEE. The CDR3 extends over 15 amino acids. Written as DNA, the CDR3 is TGTGCCAGCAGCCCGCGATGGGGCGTTGGAAACACCATATATTTT. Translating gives CASSPRWGVGNTIYF.

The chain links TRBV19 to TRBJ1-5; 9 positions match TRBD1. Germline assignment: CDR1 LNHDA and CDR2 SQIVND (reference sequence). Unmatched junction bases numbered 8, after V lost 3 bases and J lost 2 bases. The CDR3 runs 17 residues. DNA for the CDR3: TGTGCCAGTAGTATCAGGCGGGACAGGGCACGCAATCAGCCCCAGCATTTT. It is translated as CASSIRRDRARNQPQHF.

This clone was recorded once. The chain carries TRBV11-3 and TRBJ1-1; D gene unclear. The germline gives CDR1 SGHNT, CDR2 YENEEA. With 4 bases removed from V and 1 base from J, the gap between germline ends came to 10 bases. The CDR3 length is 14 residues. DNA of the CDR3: TGTGCCAGCAGCTCAACCAGTCGGAACACTGAAGCTTTCTTT. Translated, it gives CASSSTSRNTEAFF.

CDR3 sequence reads: CASSLGLYSGNTIYF. In DNA form, the CDR3 reads TGTGCCAGCAGCTTAGGTCTGTACTCTGGAAACACCATATATTTT. The chain is built from TRBV11-2 and TRBJ1-3; no firm D call. CDR1 and CDR2 from the germline V gene are SGHAT and FQNNGV. The CDR3 has 15 residues. The germline V and J ends were trimmed by 1 base and 0 bases, with 7 bases remaining between them.

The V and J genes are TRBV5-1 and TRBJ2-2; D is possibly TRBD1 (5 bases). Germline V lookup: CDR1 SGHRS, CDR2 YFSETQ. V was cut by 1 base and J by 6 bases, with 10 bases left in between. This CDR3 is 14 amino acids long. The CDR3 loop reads CASSLKQGAGELFF. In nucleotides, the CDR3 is TGCGCCAGCAGCTTGAAGCAGGGCGCCGGGGAGCTGTTTTTT.

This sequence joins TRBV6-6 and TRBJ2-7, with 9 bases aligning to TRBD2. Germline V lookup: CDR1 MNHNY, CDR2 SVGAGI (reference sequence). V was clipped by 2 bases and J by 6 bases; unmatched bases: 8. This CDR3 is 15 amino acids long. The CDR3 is CASSYGRGGRGEQYF. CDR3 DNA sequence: TGTGCCAGCAGTTACGGGCGGGGGGGCCGGGGCGAGCAGTACTTC.

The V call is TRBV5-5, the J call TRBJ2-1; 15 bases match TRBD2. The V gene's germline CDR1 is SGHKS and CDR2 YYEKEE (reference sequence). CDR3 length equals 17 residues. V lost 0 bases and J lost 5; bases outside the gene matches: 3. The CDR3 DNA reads TGTGCCAGCAGCTTGGCCGGGACTAGCGGGGGGCACAATGAGCAGTTCTTC. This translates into CASSLAGTSGGHNEQFF.

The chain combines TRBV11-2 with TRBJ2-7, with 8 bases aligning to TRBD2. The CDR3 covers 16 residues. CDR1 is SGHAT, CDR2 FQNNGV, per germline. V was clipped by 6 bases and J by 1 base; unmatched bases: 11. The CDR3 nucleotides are TGTGCCAGCAGAGACCGAATCGGCGGGGGGTCCTACGAGCAGTACTTC. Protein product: CASRDRIGGGSYEQYF.

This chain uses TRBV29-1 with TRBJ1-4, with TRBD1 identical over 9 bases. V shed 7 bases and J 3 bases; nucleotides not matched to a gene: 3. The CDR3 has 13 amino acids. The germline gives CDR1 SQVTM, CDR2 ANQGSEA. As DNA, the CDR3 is TGCAGCGCCGGACAGGGGCCTAATGAAAAACTGTTTTTT. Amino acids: CSAGQGPNEKLFF. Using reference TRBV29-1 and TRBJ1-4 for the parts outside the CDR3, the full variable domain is SAVISQKPSRDICQRGTSLTIQCQVDSQVTMMFWYRQQPGQSLTLIATANQGSEATYESGFVIDKFPISRPNLTFSTLTVSNMSPEDSSIYLCSAGQGPNEKLFFGSGTQLSVL.

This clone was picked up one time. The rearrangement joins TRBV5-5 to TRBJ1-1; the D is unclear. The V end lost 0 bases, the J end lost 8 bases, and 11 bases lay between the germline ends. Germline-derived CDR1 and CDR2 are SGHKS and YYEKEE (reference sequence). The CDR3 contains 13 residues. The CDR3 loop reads CASSLVRSQEAFF. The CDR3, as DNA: TGTGCCAGCAGCTTGGTGCGCAGCCAAGAAGCTTTCTTT.

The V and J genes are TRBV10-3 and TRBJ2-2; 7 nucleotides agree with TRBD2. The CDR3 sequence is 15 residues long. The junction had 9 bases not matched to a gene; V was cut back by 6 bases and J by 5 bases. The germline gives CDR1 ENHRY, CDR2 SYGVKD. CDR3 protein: CAIRGGLAATGELFF. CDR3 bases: TGTGCCATCAGGGGAGGGCTAGCGGCGACCGGGGAGCTGTTTTTT.

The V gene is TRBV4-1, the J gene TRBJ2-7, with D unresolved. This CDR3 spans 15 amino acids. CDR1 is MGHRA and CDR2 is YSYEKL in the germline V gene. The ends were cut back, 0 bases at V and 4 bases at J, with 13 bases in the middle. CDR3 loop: CASSQEYSVVYEQYF. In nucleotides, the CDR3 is TGCGCCAGCAGCCAAGAATACAGCGTAGTTTACGAGCAGTACTTC.

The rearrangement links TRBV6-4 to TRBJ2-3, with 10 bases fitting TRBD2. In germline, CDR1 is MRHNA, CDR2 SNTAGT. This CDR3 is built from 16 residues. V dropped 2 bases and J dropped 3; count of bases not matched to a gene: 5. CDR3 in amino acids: CASSDRSGGHTDTQYF. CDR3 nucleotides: TGTGCCAGCAGTGACCGTAGCGGGGGGCATACAGATACGCAGTATTTT.

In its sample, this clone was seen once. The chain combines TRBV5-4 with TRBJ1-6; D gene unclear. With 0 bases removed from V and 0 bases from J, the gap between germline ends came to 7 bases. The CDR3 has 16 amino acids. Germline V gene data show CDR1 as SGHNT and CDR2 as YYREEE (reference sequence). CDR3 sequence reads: CASSLGGSSYNSPLHF. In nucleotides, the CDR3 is TGTGCCAGCAGCTTGGGCGGAAGCTCCTATAATTCACCCCTCCACTTT.

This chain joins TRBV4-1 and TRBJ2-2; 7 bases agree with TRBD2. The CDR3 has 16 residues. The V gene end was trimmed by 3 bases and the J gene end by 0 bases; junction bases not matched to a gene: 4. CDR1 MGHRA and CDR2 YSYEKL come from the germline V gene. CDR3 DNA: TGCGCCAGCAGCCAGACGGGGGGACCGAACACCGGGGAGCTGTTTTTT. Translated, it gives CASSQTGGPNTGELFF.

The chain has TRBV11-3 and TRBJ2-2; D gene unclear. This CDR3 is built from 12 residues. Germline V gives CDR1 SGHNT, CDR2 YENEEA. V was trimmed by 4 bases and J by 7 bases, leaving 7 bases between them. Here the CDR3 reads CASSYLGGELFF. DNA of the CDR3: TGTGCCAGCAGCTATCTTGGCGGGGAGCTGTTTTTT.

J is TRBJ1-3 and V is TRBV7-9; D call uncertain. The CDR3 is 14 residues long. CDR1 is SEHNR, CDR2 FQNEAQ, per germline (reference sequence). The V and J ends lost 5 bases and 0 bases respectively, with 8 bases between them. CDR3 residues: CASSAGHSGNTIYF. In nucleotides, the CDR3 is TGTGCCAGCAGCGCGGGTCACTCTGGAAACACCATATATTTT. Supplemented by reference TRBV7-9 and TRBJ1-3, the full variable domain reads DTGVSQNPRHKITKRGQNVTFRCDPISEHNRLYWYRQTLGQGPEFLTYFQNEAQLEKSRLLSDRFSAERPKGSFSTLEIQRTEQGDSAMYLCASSAGHSGNTIYFGEGSWLTVV.

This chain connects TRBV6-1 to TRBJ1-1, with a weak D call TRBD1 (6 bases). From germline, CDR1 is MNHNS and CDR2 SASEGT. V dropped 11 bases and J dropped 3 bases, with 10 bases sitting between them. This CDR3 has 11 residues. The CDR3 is CAGGPDTEAFF. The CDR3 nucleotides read TGTGCCGGGGGGCCGGACACTGAAGCTTTCTTT.

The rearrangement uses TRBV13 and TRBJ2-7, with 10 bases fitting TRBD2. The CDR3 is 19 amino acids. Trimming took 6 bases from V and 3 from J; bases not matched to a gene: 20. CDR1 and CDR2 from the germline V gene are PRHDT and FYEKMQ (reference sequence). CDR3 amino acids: CASSPSPISGGAHIYEQYF. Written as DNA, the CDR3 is TGTGCCAGCAGTCCTTCTCCTATCAGCGGGGGGGCACACATCTACGAGCAGTACTTC.

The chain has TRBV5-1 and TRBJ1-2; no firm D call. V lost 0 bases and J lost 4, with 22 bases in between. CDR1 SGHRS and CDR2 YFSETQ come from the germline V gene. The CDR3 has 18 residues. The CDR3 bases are TGCGCCAGCAGCTTGGATCCTCGGCAGCCAGAGACCTCCTATGGCTACACCTTC. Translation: CASSLDPRQPETSYGYTF.

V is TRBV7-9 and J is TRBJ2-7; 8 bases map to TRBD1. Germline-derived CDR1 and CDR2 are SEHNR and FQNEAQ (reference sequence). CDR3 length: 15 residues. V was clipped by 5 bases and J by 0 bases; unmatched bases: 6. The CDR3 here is CASSQGQGGSYEQYF. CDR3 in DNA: TGTGCCAGCAGCCAAGGACAGGGTGGCTCCTACGAGCAGTACTTC.

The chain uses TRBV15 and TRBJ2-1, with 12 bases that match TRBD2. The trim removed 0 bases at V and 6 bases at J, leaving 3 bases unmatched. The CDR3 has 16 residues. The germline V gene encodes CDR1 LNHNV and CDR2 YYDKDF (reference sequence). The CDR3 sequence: CATSRDLAGGVNEQFF. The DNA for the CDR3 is TGTGCCACCAGCAGAGATCTAGCGGGGGGGGTCAATGAGCAGTTCTTC.

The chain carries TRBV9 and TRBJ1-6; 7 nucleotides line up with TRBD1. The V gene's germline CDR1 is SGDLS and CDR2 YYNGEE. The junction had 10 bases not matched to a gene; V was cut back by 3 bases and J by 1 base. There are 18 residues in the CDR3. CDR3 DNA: TGTGCCAGCAGCGCCCCCCGACAGGGAAGATCCTATAATTCACCCCTCCACTTT. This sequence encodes CASSAPRQGRSYNSPLHF.

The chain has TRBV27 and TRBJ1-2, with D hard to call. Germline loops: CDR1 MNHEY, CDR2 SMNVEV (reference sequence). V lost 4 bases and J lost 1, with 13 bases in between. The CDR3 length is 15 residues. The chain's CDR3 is CASSYRPGGNYGYTF. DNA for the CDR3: TGTGCCAGCAGTTATCGACCCGGTGGTAACTATGGCTACACCTTC.

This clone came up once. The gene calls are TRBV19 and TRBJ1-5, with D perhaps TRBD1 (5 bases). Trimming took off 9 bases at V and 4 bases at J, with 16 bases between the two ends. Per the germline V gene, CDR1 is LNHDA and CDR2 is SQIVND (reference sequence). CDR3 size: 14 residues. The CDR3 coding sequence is TGTGCCAGCTCCAGGGTCCCAGGAAATCAGCCCCAGCATTTT. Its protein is CASSRVPGNQPQHF. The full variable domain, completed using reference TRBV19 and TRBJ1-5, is DGGITQSPKYLFRKEGQNVTLSCEQNLNHDAMYWYRQDPGQGLRLIYYSQIVNDFQKGDIAEGYSVSREKKESFPLTVTSAQKNPTAFYLCASSRVPGNQPQHFGDGTRLSIL.

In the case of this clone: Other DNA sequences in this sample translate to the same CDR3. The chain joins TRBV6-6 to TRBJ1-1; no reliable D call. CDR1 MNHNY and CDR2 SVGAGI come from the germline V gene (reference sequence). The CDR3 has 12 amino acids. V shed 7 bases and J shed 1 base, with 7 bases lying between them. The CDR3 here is CASNTENTEAFF. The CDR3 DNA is TGTGCCAGCAATACAGAGAACACTGAAGCTTTCTTT.

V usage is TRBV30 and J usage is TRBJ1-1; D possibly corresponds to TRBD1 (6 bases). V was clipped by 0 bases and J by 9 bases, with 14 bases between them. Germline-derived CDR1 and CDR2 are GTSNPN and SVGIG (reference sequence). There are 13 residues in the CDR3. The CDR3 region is CAWSVFGGVQAFF. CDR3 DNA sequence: TGTGCCTGGAGTGTATTCGGGGGCGTACAAGCTTTCTTT.